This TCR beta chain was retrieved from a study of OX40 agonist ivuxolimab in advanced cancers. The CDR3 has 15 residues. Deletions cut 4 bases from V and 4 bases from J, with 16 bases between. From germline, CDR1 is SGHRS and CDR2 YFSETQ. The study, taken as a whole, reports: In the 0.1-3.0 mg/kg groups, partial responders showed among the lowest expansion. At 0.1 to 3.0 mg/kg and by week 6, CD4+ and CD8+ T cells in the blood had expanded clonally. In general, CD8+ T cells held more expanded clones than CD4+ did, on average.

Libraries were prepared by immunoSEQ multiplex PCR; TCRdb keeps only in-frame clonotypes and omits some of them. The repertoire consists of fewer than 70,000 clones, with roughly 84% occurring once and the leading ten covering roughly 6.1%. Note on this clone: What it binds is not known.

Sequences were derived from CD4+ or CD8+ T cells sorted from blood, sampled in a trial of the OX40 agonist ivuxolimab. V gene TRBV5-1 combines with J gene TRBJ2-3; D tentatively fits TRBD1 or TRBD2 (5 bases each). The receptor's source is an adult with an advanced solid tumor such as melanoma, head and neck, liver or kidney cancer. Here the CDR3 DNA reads TGCGCCAGCAGCCTGCCCAGGGAGATCGCAGATACGCAGTATTTT. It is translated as CASSLPREIADTQYF.